The T cell receptor beta chain described here comes from a study of blood T cell repertoires in COVID-19. In the original processing: Amplification from reference gene primers served as the basis for estimated nucleated cell counts. Data came from immunoSEQ multiplex PCR; TCRdb stores just in-frame clones and leaves some out. That table is the source of V, J and clone size, and D and trimming were worked out from the DNA. The sample includes a few hundred thousand clones, 86% of them seen just once. This CDR3 is 12 amino acids long. Germline loops: CDR1 MNHEY, CDR2 SVGAGI. The ends were cut back, 11 bases at V and 2 bases at J, with 13 bases in the middle. At least ten counts were recorded for this clone.

This TCR was recovered from a young woman with active or convalescent COVID-19. The source material was peripheral blood. The rearrangement joins TRBV6-5 to TRBJ2-7, with a possible D match to TRBD1 (5 bases). The CDR3 DNA follows: TGTGCCTGCGGTTCAGGGACCTACGAGCAGTACTTC. It codes for CACGSGTYEQYF.